The 15 T cell receptor beta chains below come from one sample, sequenced in a study of T cell changes during pregnancy in multiple sclerosis. Only in-frame clones appear in the TCRdb table, and some are missing; sequencing was by immunoSEQ multiplex PCR. In the table there are roughly 100,000 clones, roughly 92% of which are singletons. This sample comprised peripheral blood, obtained after pregnancy. The receptors were gathered from a female donor with multiple sclerosis, enrolled in a pregnancy study.

This chain joins TRBV2 and TRBJ2-5; no firm D call. This CDR3 contains 12 residues. The V gene lost 7 bases and the J gene lost 1 base, with 7 bases spanning the gap. Per germline, CDR1 SNHLY and CDR2 FYNNEI. In DNA, the CDR3 is TGTGCCAGCAAACTCATCCAAGAGACCCAGTACTTC. Amino acid sequence: CASKLIQETQYF.

As DNA, the CDR3 is TGTGCCAGCAGTTGGTTGGACAGGGGGCGCGGTCAGCCCCAGCATTTT. Translated: CASSWLDRGRGQPQHF. The rearrangement uses TRBV7-2 and TRBJ1-5; 11 bases line up with TRBD1. The CDR3 is made up of 16 amino acids. J was trimmed by 6 bases and V by 6 bases; bases with no gene match: 10. Germline CDR1 reads SGHTA; CDR2 reads FQGNSA.

The chain recombines TRBV5-8 with TRBJ1-1, with 8 bases identical to TRBD1. Germline trimming cut 0 bases from V and 1 base from J; bases unmatched to any gene: 2. The CDR3 loop spans 15 amino acids. CDR1 and CDR2 from the germline V gene are SGHTS and YDEGEE. The CDR3 loop is CASSLGTGQNTEAFF. The CDR3 DNA reads TGTGCCAGCAGCTTGGGGACAGGGCAGAACACTGAAGCTTTCTTT.

This chain connects TRBV15 to TRBJ2-1; 7 nucleotides agree with TRBD1. The CDR3 is 15 amino acids. Trimming took 6 bases from V and 1 from J; bases not matched to a gene: 6. In germline, CDR1 is LNHNV, CDR2 YYDKDF (reference sequence). The CDR3 here is CATSETGPSYNEQFF. The CDR3 DNA reads TGTGCCACCAGTGAGACAGGGCCGTCCTACAATGAGCAGTTCTTC.

In its sample, this clone was seen a few times. This sequence joins TRBV7-9 and TRBJ1-2; a possible D gene is TRBD1 (5 bases). Germline loops: CDR1 SEHNR, CDR2 FQNEAQ (reference sequence). V lost 3 bases and J 3 bases, leaving 11 bases between the germline ends. CDR3 size: 14 residues. In DNA form, the CDR3 reads TGTGCCAGCAGCTTTGGGGGGAGGGACTATGGCTACACCTTC. It specifies CASSFGGRDYGYTF.

V and J are TRBV4-1 and TRBJ2-1; 10 nucleotides match TRBD2. The V segment lost 2 bases and the J segment 3 bases; nucleotides outside the gene matches: 7. Germline CDR1 is MGHRA and CDR2 is YSYEKL. The CDR3 totals 17 residues. The CDR3 DNA reads as TGCGCCAGCAGCCAACCTCGCGGGACTAGCGACTACAATGAGCAGTTCTTC. This encodes CASSQPRGTSDYNEQFF.

This clone was counted a few times. The chain recombines TRBV19 with TRBJ1-1; no definite D call. Germline V lookup: CDR1 LNHDA, CDR2 SQIVND (reference sequence). This CDR3 contains 14 residues. Between the trimmed V and J ends, which lost 2 bases and 3 bases, there was a span of 10 bases. The CDR3: CASSISLTDTEAFF. CDR3 DNA: TGTGCCAGTAGTATAAGCCTAACTGACACTGAAGCTTTCTTT.

The J gene is TRBJ1-2, the V gene TRBV5-1, with 7 bases fitting TRBD1. The ends lost 0 bases at V and 7 bases at J; junction bases unmatched: 6. This CDR3 has 14 amino acids. In germline, CDR1 is SGHRS, CDR2 YFSETQ. The CDR3 loop reads CASSLDDRASGYTF. The CDR3 DNA sequence: TGCGCCAGCAGCTTGGATGACAGGGCGAGTGGCTACACCTTC.

The V and J genes are TRBV14 and TRBJ2-1; TRBD2 is a possible D gene (5 bases). This CDR3 spans 13 amino acids. V dropped 2 bases and J dropped 9 bases, with 11 bases sitting between them. Per the germline V gene, CDR1 is SGHDN and CDR2 is FVKESK. CDR3 bases: TGTGCCAGCAGCCAAATACTAGAGGGTGAGCAGTTCTTC. It codes for CASSQILEGEQFF.

The chain carries TRBV28 and TRBJ1-1, with D unclear. V was trimmed by 6 bases and J by 7 bases, leaving 6 bases between them. The CDR3 is 10 amino acids. CDR1 is MDHEN, CDR2 SYDVKM, per germline. The CDR3 region has the DNA TGTGCCAGCAGGTCTTATGAAGCTTTCTTT. As protein: CASRSYEAFF.

The rearrangement links TRBV11-2 to TRBJ2-7; 9 bases map to TRBD1. The CDR3 is 16 amino acids. Germline assignment: CDR1 SGHAT and CDR2 FQNNGV. Trimming removed 6 bases from V and 3 bases from J; junction bases left unmatched: 12. The CDR3 region is CASRPGQGGARYEQYF. The CDR3 DNA sequence: TGTGCCAGCAGGCCGGGACAGGGTGGTGCTCGCTACGAGCAGTACTTC. The whole variable domain, filled in from reference TRBV11-2 and TRBJ2-7, reads EAGVAQSPRYKIIEKRQSVAFWCNPISGHATLYWYQQILGQGPKLLIQFQNNGVVDDSQLPKDRFSAERLKGVDSTLKIQPAKLEDSAVYLCASRPGQGGARYEQYFGPGTRLTVT.

This clone was picked up one time. V usage is TRBV7-9 and J usage is TRBJ2-1; 7 bases fit TRBD1. Per germline, CDR1 SEHNR and CDR2 FQNEAQ (reference sequence). The junction had 9 bases not matched to a gene; V was cut back by 4 bases and J by 6 bases. The CDR3 is 15 residues long. The CDR3: CASSSRQGLGNEQFF. CDR3 bases: TGTGCCAGCAGCTCCAGACAGGGTCTGGGCAATGAGCAGTTCTTC.

This clone was seen a few times. The gene calls are TRBV7-9 and TRBJ1-1; 9 bases map to TRBD1. Germline V gene sequence: CDR1 SEHNR, CDR2 FQNEAQ (reference sequence). V lost 4 bases to trimming and J lost 6 bases; unmatched junction nucleotides: 9. The CDR3 consists of 15 residues. The CDR3 nucleotides read TGTGCCAGCAGCTATGGGACAGGGAGATTGTCTGAAGCTTTCTTT. Its protein product is CASSYGTGRLSEAFF.

This chain links TRBV5-1 with TRBJ2-3; 12 positions agree with TRBD2. V lost 0 bases, J lost 3 bases, and 2 bases stayed unmatched. The CDR3 runs 16 residues. Germline CDR1 reads SGHRS; CDR2 reads YFSETQ. In DNA, the CDR3 is TGCGCCAGCAGCTTGGCCACTAGCGGGAGGACAGATACGCAGTATTTT. The encoded protein is CASSLATSGRTDTQYF.

This clone appeared once. V and J are TRBV11-3 and TRBJ2-1, with 10 bases aligning to TRBD2. Unmatched junction bases numbered 13, after V lost 5 bases and J lost 9 bases. This CDR3 contains 16 residues. In germline, CDR1 is SGHNT, CDR2 YENEEA. CDR3 bases: TGTGCCAGCAGCCCCTCGGCTAGCGGGAGACGGAGTGAGCAGTTCTTC. Translation: CASSPSASGRRSEQFF. Drawing the rest from reference TRBV11-3 and TRBJ2-1, the complete variable domain is EAGVVQSPRYKIIEKKQPVAFWCNPISGHNTLYWYLQNLGQGPELLIRYENEEAVDDSQLPKDRFSAERLKGVDSTLKIQPAELGDSAVYLCASSPSASGRRSEQFFGPGTRLTVL.